One sample yielded the 3 T cell receptor beta chains listed below, sequenced in a study of response to subunit inactivated influenza vaccine. Each CDR3 protein gets one entry after TCRdb re-called the RT-PCR reads with MiXCR. There are 750,000 to 850,000 distinct CDR3 sequences in the sample; around 20% occur only once, and roughly a tenth lies in the top ten. The sample in question was PBMCs from blood, obtained 5 to 6 days after vaccination. These receptors were taken from a man aged 45-65 years who received an inactivated influenza vaccine.

This clonotype has only a few counts. The rearrangement joins TRBV10-3 to TRBJ2-1, with 11 bases lining up with TRBD2. Looked up from germline, CDR1 is ENHRY and CDR2 is SYGVKD. Losses at the gene ends were 10 bases for V and 0 bases for J; bases not matched to a gene: 5. The CDR3 has 15 amino acids. CDR3 coding DNA: TGTGCCACTGTCGGGACTAGCGGCTCCTACAATGAGCAGTTCTTC. Encoded protein: CATVGTSGSYNEQFF.

This clonotype was seen only a few times. V gene TRBV3-1 combines with J gene TRBJ2-3; 7 bases are shared with TRBD2. With V trimmed by 8 bases and J by 2 bases, 10 bases remained unmatched. This CDR3 comprises 15 residues. Germline lookup yields CDR1 LGHDT and CDR2 YNNKEL (reference sequence). The CDR3 nucleotides are TGTGCCAGCCATGCGGGAGCGTACCCCACAGATACGCAGTATTTT. Translating it yields CASHAGAYPTDTQYF.

This clonotype was seen a few times. The chain links TRBV27 to TRBJ1-2; no clear D gene. CDR1 and CDR2 (germline): MNHEY, SMNVEV (reference sequence). The CDR3 consists of 13 residues. V dropped 11 bases and J dropped 2 bases, with 15 bases sitting between them. CDR3 amino acids: CAAGLNRNYGYTF. The CDR3 DNA sequence: TGTGCCGCGGGTTTGAACCGGAACTATGGCTACACCTTC.